The sequence of this TCR beta chain was determined in a study of blood T cell repertoires in COVID-19. The CDR3 sequence is 15 residues long. The germline V and J ends were trimmed by 5 bases and 3 bases, with 17 bases remaining between them. Per the germline V gene, CDR1 is MDHEN and CDR2 is SYDVKM. Data came from immunoSEQ multiplex PCR; TCRdb stores just in-frame clones and leaves some out. Of about 100,000 clones listed, around nine tenths were seen once; the top ten hold 4% to 6%. Sequencing input: peripheral blood. The clonotype originates from a man aged 45-65 years with acute or convalescent COVID-19. The rearrangement links TRBV28 to TRBJ2-7, with a tentative D call TRBD1 (6 bases). The DNA for the CDR3 is TGTGCCAGCAGTAGGGACCGGGACATTAGCTACGAGCAGTACTTC. It specifies CASSRDRDISYEQYF.